This record looks at one T cell receptor (beta chain) sequence and its context. This entry is derived from a study of blood T cell repertoires in COVID-19. On the study more broadly: Acute and convalescent COVID-19 samples came from the United States, Italy and Spain. The cDNA or gDNA used as material had been derived from T cells, B-cell-depleted T cells, or PBMCs.

During active infection, Seattle patients enrolled and were then monitored through disease. The CDR3 is 16 residues long. J was trimmed by 6 bases and V by 3 bases; bases with no gene match: 9. Per the germline V gene, CDR1 is LGHNA and CDR2 is YNFKEQ. As originally analysed: Amplified reference gene primers provided the basis for estimating nucleated cell counts. Using immunoSEQ multiplex PCR, the repertoire was profiled, and TCRdb retains in-frame clones only, with some absent. The V and J calls and clone size come from that table; D and trimming were worked out from the DNA. The top ten hold over 9% of the sample, which has 150,000 to 200,000 clones, around nine tenths seen once.

V gene TRBV4-2 combines with J gene TRBJ2-2, with 8 positions matching TRBD1. This TCR came from a woman aged 70-85 years with COVID-19, enrolled during active disease. The sample was peripheral blood. CDR3 sequence reads: CASSQFLGQVPGELFF. CDR3 nucleotides: TGTGCCAGCAGCCAGTTCTTGGGACAGGTCCCCGGGGAGCTGTTTTTT.